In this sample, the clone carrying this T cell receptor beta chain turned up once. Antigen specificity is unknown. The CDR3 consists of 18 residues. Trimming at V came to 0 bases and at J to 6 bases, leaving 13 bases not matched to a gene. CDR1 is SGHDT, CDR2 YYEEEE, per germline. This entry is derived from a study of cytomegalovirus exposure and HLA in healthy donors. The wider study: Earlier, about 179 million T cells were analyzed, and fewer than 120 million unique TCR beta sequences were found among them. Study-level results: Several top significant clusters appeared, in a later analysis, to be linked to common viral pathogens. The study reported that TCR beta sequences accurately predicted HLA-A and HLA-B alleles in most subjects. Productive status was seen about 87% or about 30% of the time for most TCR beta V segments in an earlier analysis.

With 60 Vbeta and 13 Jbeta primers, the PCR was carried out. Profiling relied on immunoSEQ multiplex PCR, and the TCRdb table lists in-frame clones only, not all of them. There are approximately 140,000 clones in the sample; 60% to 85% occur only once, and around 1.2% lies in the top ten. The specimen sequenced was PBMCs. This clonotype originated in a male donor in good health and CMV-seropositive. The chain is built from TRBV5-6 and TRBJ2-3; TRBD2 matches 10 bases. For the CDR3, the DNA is TGTGCCAGCAGCTTGGCCAGTCCGGGACTAGCGAGGGTTGATACGCAGTATTTT. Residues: CASSLASPGLARVDTQYF.